The subject of this entry is one T cell receptor (beta chain). The antigen it binds to is not known. No qualities accompany the bases; no much larger clone lies one base away. The trial excluded patients who had a history of autoimmune disease or were on systemic immunosuppression. Peripheral blood for TCR sequencing was collected from all dose cohorts at baseline, on cycle 4 day 1, and on cycle 7 day 1. The samples were drawn from a first-in-human, open-label, multicenter phase I dose-escalation trial of ivuxolimab. Adults with locally advanced or metastatic melanoma, renal cell, hepatocellular, or head and neck squamous cell carcinoma were enrolled in the trial. Before TCR sequencing, CD4+ T cells and CD8+ T cells were sorted from peripheral blood as separate populations. The data stem from a study of OX40 agonist ivuxolimab in advanced cancers. Looking at the study overall: Ivuxolimab, which targeted the costimulatory receptor OX40 (CD134), was an agonistic, fully human IgG2 monoclonal antibody. Intravenous ivuxolimab was administered to patients every 2 weeks at six dose levels: 0.01, 0.1, 0.3, 1.5, 3 and 10 mg/kg. Of the approximately 54 patients in dose escalation, around 19 had hepatocellular carcinoma, some 15 had melanoma, 9 had renal cell carcinoma and 9 had head and neck cancer. A male proportion of roughly 80% and a mean age of approximately 58 years, ranging from about 23 to 79, were recorded for the dose-escalation cohort. Prior anti-PD-1, anti-PD-L1 or anti-CTLA-4 therapy was permitted, and about 40% of dose-escalation patients had received checkpoint inhibitors. Partial responses occurred in three dose-escalation patients: two with cutaneous melanoma and one with hepatocellular carcinoma. The purpose of peripheral TCRbeta sequencing was to test whether ivuxolimab changed TCR sequence diversity and led to clonal T-cell expansion. The monotherapy dose-escalation portion (N = 52 patients) of the phase I ivuxolimab trial is reported in the paper.

To sequence the TCRbeta CDR3 region, genomic DNA was isolated from the sorted cells. The immunoSEQ Assay was used for sequencing of TCRbeta CDR3 regions. TCRdb took over this immuneACCESS table, retaining in-frame rearrangements with V and J assigned. Such tables are incomplete; in checked studies, under half of the missing clones stem from an unresolved V gene, and the remainder is unexplained. Within this sample are about 36,000 clones, with around 77% of them counted one time only. The top ten clones comprise 20% to 25% of the sample. The CDR3 numbers 19 residues from cysteine through phenylalanine. Just the 57-base CDR3 DNA is kept, in frame starting at base 1. The germline V gene encodes CDR1 LGHNA and CDR2 YSLEER. The junction shows trimming of 0 bases on V and 4 bases on J, and the gene matches do not reach 15 bases of it. General findings and caveats noted by the study authors: Antigen specificity was not determined for the clonally expanded peripheral T cells. On average, CD8+ T cells showed more expanded clones than CD4+ T cells after ivuxolimab. Low levels of normalized T-cell clonal expansion were also seen in some patients who did not respond. In the 0.1-3.0 mg/kg groups, partial responders had among the lowest normalized peripheral clonal expansion, particularly in CD8+ T cells. At doses of 0.1 to 3.0 mg/kg, clonal expansion of both CD4+ and CD8+ blood T cells was observed from baseline to week 6.

The receptor was derived from an adult with an advanced solid tumor such as melanoma, head and neck, liver or kidney cancer. The material sequenced was CD4+ or CD8+ T cells sorted from blood, taken in a trial of the OX40 agonist ivuxolimab. The chain joins TRBV4-3 to TRBJ2-1, with TRBD1 matching 7 junction bases. The DNA sequence is TGCGCCAGCAGCCAAGACCCCGACAGGGACCTCCCTATTTACAATGAGCAGTTCTTC. This encodes CASSQDPDRDLPIYNEQFF.